These T cell receptor beta chains were read from a single sample in a study of regulatory T cells in long-lasting Graves disease. From the multiplex PCR reads, TCRdb called clonotypes with MiXCR, one entry per CDR3 protein. The sample lists about 660,000 distinct CDR3 sequences, around 30% occurring once. The starting material was peripheral blood mononuclear cells (PBMCs), obtained when the disease was refractory, from a patient treated with antithyroid drugs. The receptors were sampled from a female donor with Graves disease. Both conserved end residues are part of each CDR3. D genes are given only for firm matches. Clone size is stated in some rows and not others, as once, few, many or a class when expanded.

CDR3nt: TGCAGCGTTGTTCCAGACAATGAGCAGTTCTTC
CDR3aa: CSVVPDNEQFF
v_gene: TRBV29-1
j_gene: TRBJ2-1
d_gene: -
abundance: -

CDR3nt: TGTGCCAGCAGCCCCGGACCTACCGTTGAAGCTTTCTTT
CDR3aa: CASSPGPTVEAFF
v_gene: TRBV3-1
j_gene: TRBJ1-1
d_gene: -
abundance: -

CDR3nt: TGTGCCAGCAGCAAGAGAAGCCCCTTCTCCTATAATTCACCCCTCCACTTT
CDR3aa: CASSKRSPFSYNSPLHF
v_gene: TRBV2
j_gene: TRBJ1-6
d_gene: -
abundance: many

CDR3nt: TGCAGTGCTAGAGATCGGGGACAGGGGCGGGCTTTCTTT
CDR3aa: CSARDRGQGRAFF
v_gene: TRBV20-1
j_gene: TRBJ1-1
d_gene: TRBD1
abundance: -

CDR3nt: TGTGCCAGCAGGGGGACAGGACAAGCGACCCAGTACTTC
CDR3aa: CASRGTGQATQYF
v_gene: TRBV12-3/TRBV12-4
j_gene: TRBJ2-5
d_gene: TRBD1
abundance: many

CDR3nt: TGTGCCAGCTCACCACTGCCTCCAGCGGGAGCCCCTAGGGGCCAGTACTTC
CDR3aa: CASSPLPPAGAPRGQYF
v_gene: TRBV18
j_gene: TRBJ2-5
d_gene: TRBD2
abundance: few

CDR3nt: TGTGCCAGCAGTTACTCCTTACCGATGACGGCCACTGAAGCTTTCTTT
CDR3aa: CASSYSLPMTATEAFF
v_gene: TRBV6-2/TRBV6-3
j_gene: TRBJ1-1
d_gene: -
abundance: -

CDR3nt: TGTGCCTGGAGCGCCTGGGGAGAAGCTTTCTTT
CDR3aa: CAWSAWGEAFF
v_gene: TRBV30
j_gene: TRBJ1-1
d_gene: -
abundance: once

CDR3nt: TGTGCCAGCAGTGAGGGACCCCCGGCTAGCTCCTACGAGCAGTACTTC
CDR3aa: CASSEGPPASSYEQYF
v_gene: TRBV6-1
j_gene: TRBJ2-7
d_gene: -
abundance: many

CDR3nt: TGCAGTGCTAGAGATCGCGCGGGGAGCTATGGCTACACCTTC
CDR3aa: CSARDRAGSYGYTF
v_gene: TRBV20-1
j_gene: TRBJ1-2
d_gene: -
abundance: few

CDR3nt: TGTGCCAGTAGTATAGGAGGGAGGTCCAACGAGCAGTACTTC
CDR3aa: CASSIGGRSNEQYF
v_gene: TRBV19
j_gene: TRBJ2-7
d_gene: -
abundance: -

CDR3nt: TGTGCCAGCAAGAAACCAGGACAGGGGTCCTACGAGCAGTACTTC
CDR3aa: CASKKPGQGSYEQYF
v_gene: TRBV6-1
j_gene: TRBJ2-7
d_gene: TRBD1
abundance: few

CDR3nt: TGTGCCAGCAGCTCCAACCGGGCCCCGAACACTGAAACTTTCTTT
CDR3aa: CASSSNRAPNTETFF
v_gene: TRBV11-2
j_gene: TRBJ1-1
d_gene: -
abundance: few

CDR3nt: TGTGCCAGCAGTTCTGGACAGGGTCTTTCCGAGCAGTACTTC
CDR3aa: CASSSGQGLSEQYF
v_gene: TRBV28
j_gene: TRBJ2-7
d_gene: TRBD1
abundance: many

CDR3nt: TGTGCCTTCACTGTCCGGGGGGCGGCGAGGAACACTGAAGCTTTCTTT
CDR3aa: CAFTVRGAARNTEAFF
v_gene: TRBV12-3/TRBV12-4
j_gene: TRBJ1-1
d_gene: -
abundance: few

CDR3nt: TGTGCCTGGAGTGCAGGGGGCGATGGGGGTGAAAAACTGTTTTTT
CDR3aa: CAWSAGGDGGEKLFF
v_gene: TRBV30
j_gene: TRBJ1-4
d_gene: TRBD1
abundance: few

CDR3nt: TGTGCCACTAGGGAAACGAACACTGAAGCTTTCTTT
CDR3aa: CATRETNTEAFF
v_gene: TRBV12-3/TRBV12-4
j_gene: TRBJ1-1
d_gene: -
abundance: -

CDR3nt: TGTGCCAGCAGCGCATCGACTGGTCGCTCTGGAAACACCATATATTTT
CDR3aa: CASSASTGRSGNTIYF
v_gene: TRBV9
j_gene: TRBJ1-3
d_gene: -
abundance: -

CDR3nt: TGTGCCTGGAGGGCTAGCGGTCTTTGGGAGCAGTACTTC
CDR3aa: CAWRASGLWEQYF
v_gene: TRBV30
j_gene: TRBJ2-7
d_gene: TRBD2
abundance: -

CDR3nt: TGTGCCAGTAGTAGCCTGGGACAGGGGGTTACCTACGAGCAGTACTTC
CDR3aa: CASSSLGQGVTYEQYF
v_gene: TRBV19
j_gene: TRBJ2-7
d_gene: TRBD1
abundance: few

CDR3nt: TGTGCCAGCAGACCAGGGTCCTATGGCTACACCTTC
CDR3aa: CASRPGSYGYTF
v_gene: TRBV6-1
j_gene: TRBJ1-2
d_gene: -
abundance: many

CDR3nt: TGTGCCAGCAGCTTACCTACGGTACAATCGAACACCGGGGAGCTGTTTTTT
CDR3aa: CASSLPTVQSNTGELFF
v_gene: TRBV11-2
j_gene: TRBJ2-2
d_gene: -
abundance: -

CDR3nt: TGTGCCAGCAGTGTAGCGGGAGTCACCACAGATACGCAGTATTTT
CDR3aa: CASSVAGVTTDTQYF
v_gene: TRBV2
j_gene: TRBJ2-3
d_gene: TRBD2
abundance: few

CDR3nt: TGTGCCAGCAGTGTCGACGCGGCGAACACCGGGGAGCTGTTTTTT
CDR3aa: CASSVDAANTGELFF
v_gene: TRBV6-4
j_gene: TRBJ2-2
d_gene: -
abundance: -

CDR3nt: TGTGCCAGTACCCGGGACAGCCTTTCGGTTAACTATGGCTACACCTTC
CDR3aa: CASTRDSLSVNYGYTF
v_gene: TRBV19
j_gene: TRBJ1-2
d_gene: TRBD1
abundance: -

CDR3nt: TGTGCCAGCACAGGGGGGGTTGAAAAACTGTTTTTT
CDR3aa: CASTGGVEKLFF
v_gene: TRBV28
j_gene: TRBJ1-4
d_gene: TRBD1
abundance: few

CDR3nt: TGTGCCAGCAGCCATAGTGGGGTGTACCACGAGCAGTACTTC
CDR3aa: CASSHSGVYHEQYF
v_gene: TRBV7-2
j_gene: TRBJ2-7
d_gene: -
abundance: -

CDR3nt: TGTGCCAGCAGGGAACAGGGGTGGAGGACTGAAGCTTTCTTT
CDR3aa: CASREQGWRTEAFF
v_gene: TRBV2
j_gene: TRBJ1-1
d_gene: TRBD1
abundance: -

CDR3nt: TGTGCCAGCAGCAACAGGGGAGCGGACACTGAAGCTTTCTTT
CDR3aa: CASSNRGADTEAFF
v_gene: TRBV7-3
j_gene: TRBJ1-1
d_gene: TRBD1
abundance: -

CDR3nt: TGTGCCAGCAGTCATAGACTAGCGGAATACAATGAGCAGTTCTTC
CDR3aa: CASSHRLAEYNEQFF
v_gene: TRBV11-3
j_gene: TRBJ2-1
d_gene: TRBD2
abundance: -

CDR3nt: TGCAGCGTTGAAGAGGAGGGGGCGCGTATCGAGCAGTACTTC
CDR3aa: CSVEEEGARIEQYF
v_gene: TRBV29-1
j_gene: TRBJ2-7
d_gene: -
abundance: -

CDR3nt: TGCGCCAGCAGCCAGGCTATCCGCTCCTACGAGCAGTACTTC
CDR3aa: CASSQAIRSYEQYF
v_gene: TRBV4-1
j_gene: TRBJ2-7
d_gene: -
abundance: -

CDR3nt: TGCAGTGCGATTCAGCCCTATAGCAATCAGCCCCAGCATTTT
CDR3aa: CSAIQPYSNQPQHF
v_gene: TRBV20-1
j_gene: TRBJ1-5
d_gene: -
abundance: -

CDR3nt: TGCGCCAGCAGCTTGGAGACAGGAAATTCACCCCTCCACTTT
CDR3aa: CASSLETGNSPLHF
v_gene: TRBV5-1
j_gene: TRBJ1-6
d_gene: -
abundance: -

CDR3nt: TGTGCCAGCAGAGAAGTGGGTCCACCCCTCCACTTT
CDR3aa: CASREVGPPLHF
v_gene: TRBV28
j_gene: TRBJ1-6
d_gene: -
abundance: -

CDR3nt: TGTGCCAGCAGTTCGAGGGGGTCAGACACTGAAGCTTTCTTT
CDR3aa: CASSSRGSDTEAFF
v_gene: TRBV6-5
j_gene: TRBJ1-1
d_gene: -
abundance: many

CDR3nt: TGTGCCAGCAGTTACGGGGGAGAGGGATGGTCACCCCTCCACTTT
CDR3aa: CASSYGGEGWSPLHF
v_gene: TRBV6-5
j_gene: TRBJ1-6
d_gene: -
abundance: -

CDR3nt: TGTGCCAGCACCCTTGGTCGAATAACCTACGAGCAGTACTTC
CDR3aa: CASTLGRITYEQYF
v_gene: TRBV6-1
j_gene: TRBJ2-7
d_gene: -
abundance: many

CDR3nt: TGTGCCAGCAGTTTTCCGGGACAGGGGGCGGTGGAGCAGTACTTC
CDR3aa: CASSFPGQGAVEQYF
v_gene: TRBV12-3/TRBV12-4
j_gene: TRBJ2-7
d_gene: TRBD1
abundance: -

CDR3nt: TGCAGTGCTAGAGAATCAGGGAGGTGGGACACTGAAGCTTTCTTT
CDR3aa: CSARESGRWDTEAFF
v_gene: TRBV20-1
j_gene: TRBJ1-1
d_gene: -
abundance: -

CDR3nt: TGTGCCAGCAGTGCTTCTTACTGGATCGCTGAAGCTTTCTTT
CDR3aa: CASSASYWIAEAFF
v_gene: TRBV6-1
j_gene: TRBJ1-1
d_gene: -
abundance: few

CDR3nt: TGTGCCAGCAGCCCCGGGCCCCGGACGTTAAGCTATGGCTACACCTTC
CDR3aa: CASSPGPRTLSYGYTF
v_gene: TRBV2
j_gene: TRBJ1-2
d_gene: -
abundance: -

CDR3nt: TGTGCCAGCAGGCCAATTACAGGGTCCTACGAGCAGTACTTC
CDR3aa: CASRPITGSYEQYF
v_gene: TRBV7-2
j_gene: TRBJ2-7
d_gene: -
abundance: -

CDR3nt: TGCAGTGCCCCCGACAGGGACCAAGGAAATCAGCCCCAGCATTTT
CDR3aa: CSAPDRDQGNQPQHF
v_gene: TRBV20-1
j_gene: TRBJ1-5
d_gene: TRBD1
abundance: -

CDR3nt: TGTGCCAGCAGCCAAGGACTCAAAAACATTCAGTACTTC
CDR3aa: CASSQGLKNIQYF
v_gene: TRBV3-1
j_gene: TRBJ2-4
d_gene: -
abundance: few

CDR3nt: TGCGGGGTGGGGCAGGGGGCACAAGAGACCCAGTACTTC
CDR3aa: CGVGQGAQETQYF
v_gene: TRBV20-1
j_gene: TRBJ2-5
d_gene: TRBD1
abundance: few

CDR3nt: TGTGCCTGGAGGGGCAGGGGGCGTGAGGAGACCCAGTACTTC
CDR3aa: CAWRGRGREETQYF
v_gene: TRBV30
j_gene: TRBJ2-5
d_gene: TRBD1
abundance: few

CDR3nt: TGCGCCAGCACCCTTCTAAGCGGGAGCAGGACCGGGGAGCTGTTTTTT
CDR3aa: CASTLLSGSRTGELFF
v_gene: TRBV5-1
j_gene: TRBJ2-2
d_gene: TRBD2
abundance: once

CDR3nt: TGTGCCAGCAGTTTAGCAGGACAGGGAGCGGAGACCCAGTACTTC
CDR3aa: CASSLAGQGAETQYF
v_gene: TRBV12-3/TRBV12-4
j_gene: TRBJ2-5
d_gene: TRBD1
abundance: many

CDR3nt: TGTGCCAGCATCCCGACAGGGGGCACTGAAGCTTTCTTT
CDR3aa: CASIPTGGTEAFF
v_gene: TRBV12-3/TRBV12-4
j_gene: TRBJ1-1
d_gene: TRBD1
abundance: many

CDR3nt: TGTGCCAGCGGGAGACAGGTCCTCCCCTCCTACGAGCAGTACTTC
CDR3aa: CASGRQVLPSYEQYF
v_gene: TRBV25-1
j_gene: TRBJ2-7
d_gene: -
abundance: many